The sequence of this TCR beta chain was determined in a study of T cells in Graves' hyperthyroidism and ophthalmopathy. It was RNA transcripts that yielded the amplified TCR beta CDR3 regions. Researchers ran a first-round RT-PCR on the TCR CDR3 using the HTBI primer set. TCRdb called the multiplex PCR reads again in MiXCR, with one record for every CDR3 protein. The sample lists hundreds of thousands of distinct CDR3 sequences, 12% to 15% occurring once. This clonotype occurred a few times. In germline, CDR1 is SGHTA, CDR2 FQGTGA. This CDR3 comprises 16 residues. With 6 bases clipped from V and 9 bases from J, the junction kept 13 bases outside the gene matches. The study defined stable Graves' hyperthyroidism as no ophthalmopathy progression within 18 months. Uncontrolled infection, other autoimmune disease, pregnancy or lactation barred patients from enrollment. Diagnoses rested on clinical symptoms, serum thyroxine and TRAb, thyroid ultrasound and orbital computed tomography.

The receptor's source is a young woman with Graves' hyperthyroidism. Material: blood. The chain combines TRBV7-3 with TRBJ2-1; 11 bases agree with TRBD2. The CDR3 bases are TGTGCCAGCAGTCCCAGGAGGACTAGCGGGTATGGTGAGCAGTTCTTC. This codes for CASSPRRTSGYGEQFF.